This TCR beta chain appears in the sequencing data of a study of blood T cell repertoires in COVID-19. Study context: COVID-19 samples, acute and convalescent, were from the United States, Italy and Spain. From T cells, B-cell-depleted T cells, or PBMCs came the material, which was cDNA or gDNA.

Original analysis: Estimation of nucleated cell counts relied on the amplification of reference gene primers. This table comes from immunoSEQ multiplex PCR, and its TCRdb copy is limited to in-frame clones, with some not included. Clone size and the V and J calls come from that table; the DNA yielded D and trimming. Found here are some 62,000 clones, roughly 80% of them singletons; the top ten hold 15% to 20%. From germline, CDR1 is KGHDR and CDR2 SFDVKD. The CDR3 spans 16 residues. Trimming left V 5 bases short and J 4 bases short, with 16 bases between. The chain couples TRBV24-1 to TRBJ2-2; D is possibly TRBD1 (7 bases). The clonotype originates from a man aged 55 to 70 with acute or convalescent COVID-19. The sequencing sample was made of peripheral blood. The CDR3 DNA sequence: TGTGCCACCAGTGGGGGGCGGGACAGCTCCACCGGGGAGCTGTTTTTT. Protein product: CATSGGRDSSTGELFF.